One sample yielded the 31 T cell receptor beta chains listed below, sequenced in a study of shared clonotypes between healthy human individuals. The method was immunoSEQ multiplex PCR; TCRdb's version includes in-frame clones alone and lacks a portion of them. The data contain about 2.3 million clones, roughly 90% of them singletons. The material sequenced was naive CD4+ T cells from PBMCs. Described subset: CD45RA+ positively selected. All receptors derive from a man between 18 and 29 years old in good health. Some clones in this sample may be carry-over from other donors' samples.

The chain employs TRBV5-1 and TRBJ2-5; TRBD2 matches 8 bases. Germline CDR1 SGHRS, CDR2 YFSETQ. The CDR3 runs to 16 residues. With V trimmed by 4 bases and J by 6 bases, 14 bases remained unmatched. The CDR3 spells CASSHPLGTSVQTQYF. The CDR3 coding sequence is TGCGCCAGCAGCCACCCTCTCGGGACTAGTGTACAGACCCAGTACTTC.

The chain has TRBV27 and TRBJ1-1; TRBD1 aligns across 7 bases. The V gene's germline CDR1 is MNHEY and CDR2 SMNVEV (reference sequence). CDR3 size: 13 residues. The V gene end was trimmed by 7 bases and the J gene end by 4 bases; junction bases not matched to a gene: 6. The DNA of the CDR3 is TGTGCCAGCAAAGGGGGCAGAGGCACTGAAGCTTTCTTT. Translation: CASKGGRGTEAFF.

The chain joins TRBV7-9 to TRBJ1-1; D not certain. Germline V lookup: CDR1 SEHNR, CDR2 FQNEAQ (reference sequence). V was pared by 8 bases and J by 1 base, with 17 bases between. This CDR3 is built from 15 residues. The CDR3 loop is CASLFPATKNTEAFF. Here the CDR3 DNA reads TGTGCCAGCCTCTTCCCAGCGACGAAGAACACTGAAGCTTTCTTT.

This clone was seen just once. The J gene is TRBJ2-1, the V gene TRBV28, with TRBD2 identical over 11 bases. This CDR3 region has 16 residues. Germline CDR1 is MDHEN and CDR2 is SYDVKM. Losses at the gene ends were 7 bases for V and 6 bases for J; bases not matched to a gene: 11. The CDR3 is CASTIFRTSGFNEQFF. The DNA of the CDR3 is TGTGCCAGCACGATTTTCAGGACTAGCGGGTTCAATGAGCAGTTCTTC.

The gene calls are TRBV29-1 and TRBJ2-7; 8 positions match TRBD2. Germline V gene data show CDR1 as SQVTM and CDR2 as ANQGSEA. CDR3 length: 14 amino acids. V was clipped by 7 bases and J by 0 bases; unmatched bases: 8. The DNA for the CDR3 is TGCAGCGGGATGACGGGACTAGGCTCCTACGAGCAGTACTTC. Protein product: CSGMTGLGSYEQYF.

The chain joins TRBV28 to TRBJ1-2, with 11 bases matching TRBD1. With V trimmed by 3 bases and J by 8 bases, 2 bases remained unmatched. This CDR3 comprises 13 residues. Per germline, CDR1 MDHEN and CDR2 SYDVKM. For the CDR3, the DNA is TGTGCCAGCAGTTTTGGGACAGGGGGGGGCTACACCTTC. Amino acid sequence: CASSFGTGGGYTF.

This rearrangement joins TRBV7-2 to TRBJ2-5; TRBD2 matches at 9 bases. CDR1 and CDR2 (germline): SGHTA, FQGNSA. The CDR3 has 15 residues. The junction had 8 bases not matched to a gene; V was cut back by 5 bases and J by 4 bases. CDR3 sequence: CASSPRLAGSETQYF. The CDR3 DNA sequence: TGTGCCAGCAGCCCTCGGCTAGCGGGATCAGAGACCCAGTACTTC.

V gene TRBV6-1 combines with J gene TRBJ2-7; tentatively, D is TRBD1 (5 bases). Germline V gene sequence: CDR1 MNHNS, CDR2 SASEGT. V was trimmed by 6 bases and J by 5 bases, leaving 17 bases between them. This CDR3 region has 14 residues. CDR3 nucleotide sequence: TGTGCCAGCAGGATTTCTGTGGGGCCCGACGAGCAGTACTTC. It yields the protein CASRISVGPDEQYF.

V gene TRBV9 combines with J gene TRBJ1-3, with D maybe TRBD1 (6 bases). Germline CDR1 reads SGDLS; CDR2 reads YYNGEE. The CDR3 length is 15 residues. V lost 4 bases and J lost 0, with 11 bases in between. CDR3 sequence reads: CASSLGGDSGNTIYF. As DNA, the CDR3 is TGTGCCAGCAGCCTAGGGGGGGACTCTGGAAACACCATATATTTT.

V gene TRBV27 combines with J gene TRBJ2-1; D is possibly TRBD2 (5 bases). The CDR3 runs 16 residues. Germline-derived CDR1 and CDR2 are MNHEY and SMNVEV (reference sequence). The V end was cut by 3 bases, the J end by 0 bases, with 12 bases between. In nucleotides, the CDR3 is TGTGCCAGCAGTTTTTCGAGGCGGGCCTCCTACAATGAGCAGTTCTTC. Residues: CASSFSRRASYNEQFF.

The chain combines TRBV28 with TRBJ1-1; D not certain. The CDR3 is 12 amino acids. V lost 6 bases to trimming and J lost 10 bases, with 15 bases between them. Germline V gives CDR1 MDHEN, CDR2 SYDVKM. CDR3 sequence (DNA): TGTGCCAGCAGCCCTAGCGCGCGGGGAGCTTTCTTT. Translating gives CASSPSARGAFF. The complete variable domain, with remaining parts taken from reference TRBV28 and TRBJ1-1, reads DVKVTQSSRYLVKRTGEKVFLECVQDMDHENMFWYRQDPGLGLRLIYFSYDVKMKEKGDIPEGYSVSREKKERFSLILESASTNQTSMYLCASSPSARGAFFGQGTRLTVV.

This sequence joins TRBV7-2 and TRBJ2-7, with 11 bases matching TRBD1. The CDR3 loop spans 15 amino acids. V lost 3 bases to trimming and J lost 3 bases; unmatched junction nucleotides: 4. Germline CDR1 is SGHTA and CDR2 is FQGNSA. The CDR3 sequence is CASSFGDRGFYEQYF. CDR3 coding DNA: TGTGCCAGCAGCTTCGGGGACAGGGGGTTCTACGAGCAGTACTTC. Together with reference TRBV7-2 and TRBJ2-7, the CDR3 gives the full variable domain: GAGVSQSPSNKVTEKGKDVELRCDPISGHTALYWYRQSLGQGLEFLIYFQGNSAPDKSGLPSDRFSAERTGGSVSTLTIQRTQQEDSAVYLCASSFGDRGFYEQYFGPGTRLTVT.

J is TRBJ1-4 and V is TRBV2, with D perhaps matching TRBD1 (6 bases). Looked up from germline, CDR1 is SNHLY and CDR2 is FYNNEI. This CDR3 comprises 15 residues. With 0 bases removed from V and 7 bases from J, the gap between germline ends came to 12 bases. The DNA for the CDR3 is TGTGCCAGCAGTGAAGCGCGAGGGGGAGGTGAAAAACTGTTTTTT. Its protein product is CASSEARGGGEKLFF.

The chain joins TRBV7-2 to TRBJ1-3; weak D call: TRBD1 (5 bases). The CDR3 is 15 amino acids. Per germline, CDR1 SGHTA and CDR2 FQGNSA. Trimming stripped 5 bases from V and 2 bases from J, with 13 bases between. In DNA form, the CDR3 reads TGTGCCAGCAGCACGGGGGAGCCGCCTGGAAACACCATATATTTT. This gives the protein CASSTGEPPGNTIYF.

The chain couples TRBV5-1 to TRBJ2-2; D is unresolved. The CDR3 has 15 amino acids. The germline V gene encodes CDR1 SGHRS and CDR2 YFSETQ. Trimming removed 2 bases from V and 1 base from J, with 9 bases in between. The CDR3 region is CASSFSRMNTGELFF. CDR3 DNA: TGCGCCAGCAGCTTCTCCAGGATGAACACCGGGGAGCTGTTTTTT.

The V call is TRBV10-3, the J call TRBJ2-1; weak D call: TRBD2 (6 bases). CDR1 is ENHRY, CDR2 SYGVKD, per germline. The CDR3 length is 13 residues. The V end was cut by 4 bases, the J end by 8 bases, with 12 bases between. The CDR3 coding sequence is TGTGCCATCAGTGGGGGGACGGGGGATGAGCAGTTCTTC. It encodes CAISGGTGDEQFF.

The DNA of the CDR3 is TGTGCCAGCACCGAAAGGGGCGGGGGCTACACCTTC. Protein sequence: CASTERGGGYTF. The V gene is TRBV6-6, the J gene TRBJ1-2; D is possibly TRBD1 (5 bases). There are 12 residues in the CDR3. From germline, CDR1 is MNHNY and CDR2 SVGAGI (reference sequence). Trimming left V 7 bases short and J 8 bases short, with 14 bases between.

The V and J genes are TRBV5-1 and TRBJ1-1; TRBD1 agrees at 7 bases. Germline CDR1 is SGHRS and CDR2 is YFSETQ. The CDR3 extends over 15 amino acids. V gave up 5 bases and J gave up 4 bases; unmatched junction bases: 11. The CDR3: CASSGGTAGGTEAFF. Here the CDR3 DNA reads TGCGCCAGCAGTGGAGGGACAGCGGGAGGCACTGAAGCTTTCTTT. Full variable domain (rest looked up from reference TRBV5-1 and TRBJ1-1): KAGVTQTPRYLIKTRGQQVTLSCSPISGHRSVSWYQQTPGQGLQFLFEYFSETQRNKGNFPGRFSGRQFSNSRSEMNVSTLELGDSALYLCASSGGTAGGTEAFFGQGTRLTVV.

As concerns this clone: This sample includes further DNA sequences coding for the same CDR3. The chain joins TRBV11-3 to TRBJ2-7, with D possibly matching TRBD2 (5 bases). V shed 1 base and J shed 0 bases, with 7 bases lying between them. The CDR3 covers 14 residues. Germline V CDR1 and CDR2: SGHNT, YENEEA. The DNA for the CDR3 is TGTGCCAGCAGCTTAGGTGGAGGCTCCTACGAGCAGTACTTC. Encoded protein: CASSLGGGSYEQYF. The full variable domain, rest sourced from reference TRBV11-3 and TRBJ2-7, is EAGVVQSPRYKIIEKKQPVAFWCNPISGHNTLYWYLQNLGQGPELLIRYENEEAVDDSQLPKDRFSAERLKGVDSTLKIQPAELGDSAVYLCASSLGGGSYEQYFGPGTRLTVT.

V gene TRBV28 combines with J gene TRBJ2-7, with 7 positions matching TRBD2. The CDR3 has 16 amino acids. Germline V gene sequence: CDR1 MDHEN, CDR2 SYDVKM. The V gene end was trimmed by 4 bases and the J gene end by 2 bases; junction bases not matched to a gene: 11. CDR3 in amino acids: CASSSEGLGYAYEQYF. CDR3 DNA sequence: TGTGCCAGCAGTTCAGAAGGACTAGGATATGCCTACGAGCAGTACTTC. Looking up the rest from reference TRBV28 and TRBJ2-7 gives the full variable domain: DVKVTQSSRYLVKRTGEKVFLECVQDMDHENMFWYRQDPGLGLRLIYFSYDVKMKEKGDIPEGYSVSREKKERFSLILESASTNQTSMYLCASSSEGLGYAYEQYFGPGTRLTVT.

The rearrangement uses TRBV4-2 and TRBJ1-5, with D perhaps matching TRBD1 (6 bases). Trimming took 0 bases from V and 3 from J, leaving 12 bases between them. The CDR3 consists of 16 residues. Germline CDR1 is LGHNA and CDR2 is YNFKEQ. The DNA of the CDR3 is TGTGCCAGCAGCCAAGAGCAGGGGTTGCTCAATCAGCCCCAGCATTTT. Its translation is CASSQEQGLLNQPQHF.

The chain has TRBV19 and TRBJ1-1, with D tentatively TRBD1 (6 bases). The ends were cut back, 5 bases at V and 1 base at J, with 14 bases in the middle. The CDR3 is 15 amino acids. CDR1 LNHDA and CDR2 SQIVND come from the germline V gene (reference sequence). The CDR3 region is CASSFLTGTNTEAFF. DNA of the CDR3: TGTGCCAGTAGTTTCTTGACAGGAACGAACACTGAAGCTTTCTTT.

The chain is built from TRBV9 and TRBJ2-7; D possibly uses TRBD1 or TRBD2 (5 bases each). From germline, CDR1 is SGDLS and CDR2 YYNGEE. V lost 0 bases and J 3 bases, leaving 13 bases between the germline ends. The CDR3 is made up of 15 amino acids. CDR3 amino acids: CASSVGASRDYEQYF. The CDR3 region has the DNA TGTGCCAGCAGCGTAGGCGCTAGCAGGGACTACGAGCAGTACTTC. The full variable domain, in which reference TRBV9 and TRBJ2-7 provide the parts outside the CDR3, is DSGVTQTPKHLITATGQRVTLRCSPRSGDLSVYWYQQSLDQGLQFLIQYYNGEERAKGNILERFSAQQFPDLHSELNLSSLELGDSALYFCASSVGASRDYEQYFGPGTRLTVT.

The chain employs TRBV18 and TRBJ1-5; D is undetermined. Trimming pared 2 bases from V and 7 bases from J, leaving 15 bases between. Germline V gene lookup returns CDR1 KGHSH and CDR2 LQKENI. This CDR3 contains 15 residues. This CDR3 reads CASSPIERCFQPQHF. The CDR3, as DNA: TGTGCCAGCTCACCAATCGAGAGGTGTTTCCAGCCCCAGCATTTT.

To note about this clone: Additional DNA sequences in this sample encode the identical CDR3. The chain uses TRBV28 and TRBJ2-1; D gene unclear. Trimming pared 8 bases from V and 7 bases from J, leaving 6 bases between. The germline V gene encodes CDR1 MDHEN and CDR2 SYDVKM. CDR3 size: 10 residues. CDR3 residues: CASGSNEQFF. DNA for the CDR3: TGTGCCAGCGGGTCGAATGAGCAGTTCTTC.

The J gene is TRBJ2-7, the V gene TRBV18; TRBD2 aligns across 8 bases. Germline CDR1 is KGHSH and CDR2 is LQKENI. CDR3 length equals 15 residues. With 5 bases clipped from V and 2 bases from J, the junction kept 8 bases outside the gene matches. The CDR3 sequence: CASSTTSGGPYEQYF. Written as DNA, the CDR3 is TGTGCCAGCTCAACCACTAGCGGAGGGCCCTACGAGCAGTACTTC. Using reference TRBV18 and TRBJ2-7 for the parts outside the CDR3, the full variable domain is NAGVMQNPRHLVRRRGQEARLRCSPMKGHSHVYWYRQLPEEGLKFMVYLQKENIIDESGMPKERFSAEFPKEGPSILRIQQVVRGDSAAYFCASSTTSGGPYEQYFGPGTRLTVT.

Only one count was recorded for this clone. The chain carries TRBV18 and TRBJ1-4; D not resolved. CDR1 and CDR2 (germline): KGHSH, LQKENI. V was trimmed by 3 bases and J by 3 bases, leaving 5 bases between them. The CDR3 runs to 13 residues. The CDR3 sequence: CASSPLANEKLFF. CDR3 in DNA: TGTGCCAGCTCACCGTTGGCTAATGAAAAACTGTTTTTT.

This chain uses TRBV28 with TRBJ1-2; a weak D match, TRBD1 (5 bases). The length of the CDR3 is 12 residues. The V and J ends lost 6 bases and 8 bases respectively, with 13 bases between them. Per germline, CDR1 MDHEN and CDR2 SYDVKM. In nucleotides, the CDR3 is TGTGCCAGCAGCCGATCTACAGGAGGCTACACCTTC. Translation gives CASSRSTGGYTF.

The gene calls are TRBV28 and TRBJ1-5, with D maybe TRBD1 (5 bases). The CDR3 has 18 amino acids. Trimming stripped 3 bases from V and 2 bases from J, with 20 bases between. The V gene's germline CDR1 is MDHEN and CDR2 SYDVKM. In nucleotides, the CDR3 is TGTGCCAGCAGTTTTGTTTTTCGTCGGGGGTCCGGCAATCAGCCCCAGCATTTT. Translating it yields CASSFVFRRGSGNQPQHF.

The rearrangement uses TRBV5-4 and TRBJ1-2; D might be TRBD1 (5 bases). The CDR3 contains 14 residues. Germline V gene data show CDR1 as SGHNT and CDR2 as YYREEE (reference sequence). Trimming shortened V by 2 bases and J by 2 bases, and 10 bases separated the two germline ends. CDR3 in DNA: TGTGCCAGCAGCTTCAAAAGGGGCAACTATGGCTACACCTTC. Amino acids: CASSFKRGNYGYTF.

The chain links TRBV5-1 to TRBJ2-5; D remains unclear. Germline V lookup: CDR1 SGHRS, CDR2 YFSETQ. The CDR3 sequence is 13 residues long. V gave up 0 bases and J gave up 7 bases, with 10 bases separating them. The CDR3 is CASSLDTERTQYF. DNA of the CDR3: TGCGCCAGCAGCTTGGACACGGAAAGGACCCAGTACTTC.